The TCR beta chain described here comes from a study of blood T cells in healthy people across ages. The study's findings and limits: CMV status of donors was unknown, possibly confounding expanded clonotype changes.

Regarding this clonotype: What it recognizes is unknown.

Each donor gave roughly 9.1 milliliters of peripheral blood. Primed by a sample-barcoded 5' primer and a J-beta primer mix, a second PCR proceeded for about 6 to 11 cycles. Each CDR3 protein gets one entry after TCRdb re-called the 5' RACE reads with MiXCR. The sample holds around 870,000 distinct CDR3 sequences; around 30% are singletons and the top ten take around 16%. V lost 8 bases and J 1 base, leaving 17 bases between the germline ends. The CDR3 contains 15 residues. CDR1 and CDR2 (germline): MNHNY, SVGAGI (reference sequence). The sample was blood. The chain carries TRBV6-6 and TRBJ1-1, with D tentatively TRBD1 (6 bases). The receptor comes from a woman of 80 years or more in good health. CDR3 nucleotides: TGTGCCAGCTATCCGAGCCAGGGGCAGAACACTGAAGCTTTCTTT. Its translation: CASYPSQGQNTEAFF.